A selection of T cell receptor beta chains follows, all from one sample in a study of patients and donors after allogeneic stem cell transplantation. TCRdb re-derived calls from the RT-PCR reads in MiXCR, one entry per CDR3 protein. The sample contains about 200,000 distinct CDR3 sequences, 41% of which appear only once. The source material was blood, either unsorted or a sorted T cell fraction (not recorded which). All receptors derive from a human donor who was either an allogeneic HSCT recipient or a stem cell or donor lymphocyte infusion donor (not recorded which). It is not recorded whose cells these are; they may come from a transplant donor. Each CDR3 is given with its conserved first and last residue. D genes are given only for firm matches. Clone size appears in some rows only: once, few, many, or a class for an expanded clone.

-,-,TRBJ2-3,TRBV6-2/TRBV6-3,CASSYLRPGAADTQYF,TGTGCCAGCAGTTATCTTCGCCCCGGGGCAGCAGATACGCAGTATTTT
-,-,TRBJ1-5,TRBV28,CASRRAGLNQPQHF,TGTGCCAGCAGACGGGCGGGGTTAAATCAGCCCCAGCATTTT
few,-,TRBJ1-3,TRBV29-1,CSVQGISAGNTIYF,TGCAGCGTTCAGGGTATCAGTGCTGGAAACACCATATATTTT
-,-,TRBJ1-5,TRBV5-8,CASSPRDNYQPQHF,TGTGCCAGCAGCCCCCGGGACAACTATCAGCCCCAGCATTTT
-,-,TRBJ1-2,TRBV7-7,CASSLAFCPSDGYTF,TGTGCTAGCAGCTTAGCGTTTTGTCCTTCGGATGGCTACACCTTC
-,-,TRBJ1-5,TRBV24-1,CATSGSGPQPQHF,TGTGCCACCAGTGGGTCTGGCCCTCAGCCCCAGCATTTT
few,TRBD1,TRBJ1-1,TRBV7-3,CASSLGTAYEAFF,TGTGCCAGCAGCCTTGGGACAGCCTATGAAGCTTTCTTT
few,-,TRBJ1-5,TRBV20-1,CSAPLWGRRGTDQPQHF,TGCAGTGCTCCTTTATGGGGTAGGCGGGGGACGGATCAGCCCCAGCATTTT
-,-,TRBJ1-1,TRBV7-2,CASSLGPSEAFF,TGTGCCAGCAGCTTGGGACCGTCGGAAGCTTTCTTT
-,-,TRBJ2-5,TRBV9,CASSVGPRSSETQYF,TGTGCCAGCAGCGTAGGCCCTAGATCCTCAGAGACCCAGTACTTC
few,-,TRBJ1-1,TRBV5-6,CASSPPGPNTEAFF,TGTGCCAGCAGCCCACCGGGCCCGAACACTGAAGCTTTCTTT